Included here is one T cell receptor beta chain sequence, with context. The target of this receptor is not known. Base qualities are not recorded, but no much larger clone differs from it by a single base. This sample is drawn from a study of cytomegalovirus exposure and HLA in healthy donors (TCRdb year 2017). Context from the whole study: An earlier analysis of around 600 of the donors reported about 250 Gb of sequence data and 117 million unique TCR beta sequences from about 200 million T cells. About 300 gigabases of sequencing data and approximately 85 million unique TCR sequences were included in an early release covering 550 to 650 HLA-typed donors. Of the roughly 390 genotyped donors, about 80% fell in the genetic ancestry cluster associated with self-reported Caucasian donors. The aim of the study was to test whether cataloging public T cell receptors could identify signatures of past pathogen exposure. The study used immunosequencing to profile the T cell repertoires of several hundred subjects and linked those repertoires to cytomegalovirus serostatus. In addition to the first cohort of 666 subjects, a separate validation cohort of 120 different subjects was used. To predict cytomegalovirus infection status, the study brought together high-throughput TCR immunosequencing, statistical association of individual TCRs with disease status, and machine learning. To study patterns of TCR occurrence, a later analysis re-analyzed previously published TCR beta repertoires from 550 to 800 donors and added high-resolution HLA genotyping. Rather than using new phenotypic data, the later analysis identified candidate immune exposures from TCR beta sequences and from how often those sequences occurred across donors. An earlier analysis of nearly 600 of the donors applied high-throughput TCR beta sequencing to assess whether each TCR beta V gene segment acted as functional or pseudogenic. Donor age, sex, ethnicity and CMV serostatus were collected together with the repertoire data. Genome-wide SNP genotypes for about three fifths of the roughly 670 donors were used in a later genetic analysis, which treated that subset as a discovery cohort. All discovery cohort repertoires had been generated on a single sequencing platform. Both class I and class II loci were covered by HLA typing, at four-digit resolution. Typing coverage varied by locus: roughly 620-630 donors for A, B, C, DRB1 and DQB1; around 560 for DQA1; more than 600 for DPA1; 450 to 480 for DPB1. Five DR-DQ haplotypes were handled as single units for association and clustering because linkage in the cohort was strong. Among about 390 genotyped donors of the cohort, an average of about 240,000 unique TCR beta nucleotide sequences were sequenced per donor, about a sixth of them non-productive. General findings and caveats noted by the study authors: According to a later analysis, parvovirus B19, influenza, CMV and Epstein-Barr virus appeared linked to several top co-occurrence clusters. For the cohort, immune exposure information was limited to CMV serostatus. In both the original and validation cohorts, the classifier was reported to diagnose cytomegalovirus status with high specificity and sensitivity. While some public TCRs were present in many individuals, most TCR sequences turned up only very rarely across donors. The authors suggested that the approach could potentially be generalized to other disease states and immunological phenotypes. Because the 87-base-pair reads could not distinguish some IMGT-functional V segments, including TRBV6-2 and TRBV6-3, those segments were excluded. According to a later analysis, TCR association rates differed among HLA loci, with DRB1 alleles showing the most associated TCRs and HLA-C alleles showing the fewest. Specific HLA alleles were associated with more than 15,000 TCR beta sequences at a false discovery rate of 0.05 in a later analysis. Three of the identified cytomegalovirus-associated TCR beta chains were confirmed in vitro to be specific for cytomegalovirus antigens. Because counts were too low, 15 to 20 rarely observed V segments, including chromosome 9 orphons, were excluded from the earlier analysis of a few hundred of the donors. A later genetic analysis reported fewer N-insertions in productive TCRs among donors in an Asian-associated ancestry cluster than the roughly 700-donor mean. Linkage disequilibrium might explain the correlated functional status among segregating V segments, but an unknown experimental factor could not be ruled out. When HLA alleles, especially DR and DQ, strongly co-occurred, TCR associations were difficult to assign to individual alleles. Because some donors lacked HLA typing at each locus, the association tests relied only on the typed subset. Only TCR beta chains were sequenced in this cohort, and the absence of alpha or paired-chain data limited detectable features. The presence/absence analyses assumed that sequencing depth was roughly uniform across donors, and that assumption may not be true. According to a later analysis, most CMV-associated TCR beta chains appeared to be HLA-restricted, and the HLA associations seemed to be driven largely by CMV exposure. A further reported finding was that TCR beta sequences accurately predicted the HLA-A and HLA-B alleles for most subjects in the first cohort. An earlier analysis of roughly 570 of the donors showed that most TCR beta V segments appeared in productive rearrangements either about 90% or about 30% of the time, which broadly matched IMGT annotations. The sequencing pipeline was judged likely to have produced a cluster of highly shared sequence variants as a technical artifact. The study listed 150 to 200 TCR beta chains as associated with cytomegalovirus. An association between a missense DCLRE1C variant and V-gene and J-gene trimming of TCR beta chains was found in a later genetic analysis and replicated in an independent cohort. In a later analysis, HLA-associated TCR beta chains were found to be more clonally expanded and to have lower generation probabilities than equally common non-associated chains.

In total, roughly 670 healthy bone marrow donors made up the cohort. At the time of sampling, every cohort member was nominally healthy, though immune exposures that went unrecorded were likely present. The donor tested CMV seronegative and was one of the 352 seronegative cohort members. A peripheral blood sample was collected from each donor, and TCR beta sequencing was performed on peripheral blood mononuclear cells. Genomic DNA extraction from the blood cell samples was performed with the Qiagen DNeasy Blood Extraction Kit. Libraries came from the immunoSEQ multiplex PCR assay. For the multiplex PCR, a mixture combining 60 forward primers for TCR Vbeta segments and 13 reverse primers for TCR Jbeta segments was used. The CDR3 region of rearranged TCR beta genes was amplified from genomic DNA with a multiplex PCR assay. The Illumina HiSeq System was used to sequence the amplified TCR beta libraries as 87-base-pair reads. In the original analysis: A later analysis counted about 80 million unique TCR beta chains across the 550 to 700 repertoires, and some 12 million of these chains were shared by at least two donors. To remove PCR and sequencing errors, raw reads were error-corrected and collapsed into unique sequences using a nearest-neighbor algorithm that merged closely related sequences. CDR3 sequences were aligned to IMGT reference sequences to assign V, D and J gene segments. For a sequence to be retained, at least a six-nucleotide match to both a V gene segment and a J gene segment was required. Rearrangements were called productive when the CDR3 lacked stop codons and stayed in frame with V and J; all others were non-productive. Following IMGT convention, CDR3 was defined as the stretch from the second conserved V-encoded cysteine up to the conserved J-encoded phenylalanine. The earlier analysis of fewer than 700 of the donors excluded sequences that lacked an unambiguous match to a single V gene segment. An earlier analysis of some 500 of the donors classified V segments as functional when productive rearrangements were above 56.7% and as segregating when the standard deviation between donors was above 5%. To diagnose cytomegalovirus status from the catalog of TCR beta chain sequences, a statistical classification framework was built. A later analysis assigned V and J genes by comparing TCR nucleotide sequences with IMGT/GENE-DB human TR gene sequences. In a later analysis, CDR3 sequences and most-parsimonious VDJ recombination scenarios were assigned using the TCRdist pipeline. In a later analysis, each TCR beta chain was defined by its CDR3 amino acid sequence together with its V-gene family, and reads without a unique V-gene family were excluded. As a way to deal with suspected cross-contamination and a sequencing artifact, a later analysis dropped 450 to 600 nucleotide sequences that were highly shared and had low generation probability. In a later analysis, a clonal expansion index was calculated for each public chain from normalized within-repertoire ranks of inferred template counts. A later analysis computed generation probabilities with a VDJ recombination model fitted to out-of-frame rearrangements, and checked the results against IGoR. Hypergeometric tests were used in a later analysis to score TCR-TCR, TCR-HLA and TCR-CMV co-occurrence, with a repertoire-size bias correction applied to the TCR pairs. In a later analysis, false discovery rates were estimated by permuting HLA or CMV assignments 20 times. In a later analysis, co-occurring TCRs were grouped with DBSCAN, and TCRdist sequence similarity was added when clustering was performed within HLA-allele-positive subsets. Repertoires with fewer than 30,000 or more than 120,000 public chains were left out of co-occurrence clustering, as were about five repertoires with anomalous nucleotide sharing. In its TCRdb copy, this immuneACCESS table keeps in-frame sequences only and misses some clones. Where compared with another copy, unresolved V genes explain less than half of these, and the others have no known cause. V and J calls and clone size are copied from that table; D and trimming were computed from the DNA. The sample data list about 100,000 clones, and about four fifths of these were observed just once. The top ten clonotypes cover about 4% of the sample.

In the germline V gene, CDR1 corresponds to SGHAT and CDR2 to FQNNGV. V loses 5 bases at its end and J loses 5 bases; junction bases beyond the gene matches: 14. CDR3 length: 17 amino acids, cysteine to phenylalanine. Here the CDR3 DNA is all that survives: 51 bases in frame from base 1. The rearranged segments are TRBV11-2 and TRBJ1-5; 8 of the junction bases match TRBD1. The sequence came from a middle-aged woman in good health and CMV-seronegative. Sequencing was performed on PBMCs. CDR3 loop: CASSDRRDRRGDQPQHF. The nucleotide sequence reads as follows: TGTGCCAGCAGCGACCGCCGGGACAGGAGGGGGGATCAGCCCCAGCATTTT. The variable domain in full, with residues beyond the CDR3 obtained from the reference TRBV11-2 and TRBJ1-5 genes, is EAGVAQSPRYKIIEKRQSVAFWCNPISGHATLYWYQQILGQGPKLLIQFQNNGVVDDSQLPKDRFSAERLKGVDSTLKIQPAKLEDSAVYLCASSDRRDRRGDQPQHFGDGTRLSIL.